The T cell receptor beta chain described here comes from a study of prognosis after radiotherapy for stage I lung cancer. This clonotype was seen at least ten times. The germline V gene encodes CDR1 SGHNT and CDR2 YYREEE (reference sequence). This CDR3 region has 13 residues. V was trimmed by 1 base and J by 0 bases, leaving 1 base between them. Using two-round multiplex PCR, the authors amplified TCR beta CDR3 from genomic DNA. Gene-specific TRBV and TRBJ primers were used in PCR round one. One entry per CDR3 protein results from TCRdb running MiXCR on the multiplex PCR reads. The table records 38,000 or so distinct CDR3 sequences, roughly a quarter of them present only once.

The sequence was collected from a donor aged 50 or older with non-small cell lung cancer. The material sequenced was PBMCs, taken before or after stereotactic body radiation therapy (not recorded which). The V call is TRBV5-4, the J call TRBJ1-4, with unresolved D. The CDR3 loop reads CASSLPTNEKLFF. The CDR3 nucleotides read TGTGCCAGCAGCTTGCCAACTAATGAAAAACTGTTTTTT.